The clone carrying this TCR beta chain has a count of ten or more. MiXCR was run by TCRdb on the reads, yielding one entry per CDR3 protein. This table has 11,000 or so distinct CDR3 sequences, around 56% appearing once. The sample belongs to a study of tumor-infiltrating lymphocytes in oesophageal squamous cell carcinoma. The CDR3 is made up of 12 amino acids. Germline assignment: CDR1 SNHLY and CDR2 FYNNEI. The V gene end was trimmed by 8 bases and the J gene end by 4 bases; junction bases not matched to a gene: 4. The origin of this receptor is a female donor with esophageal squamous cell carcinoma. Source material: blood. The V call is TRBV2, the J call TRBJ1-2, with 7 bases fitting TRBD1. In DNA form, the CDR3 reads TGTGCCAGCGGGGACAGTTTCTATGGCTACACCTTC. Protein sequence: CASGDSFYGYTF.